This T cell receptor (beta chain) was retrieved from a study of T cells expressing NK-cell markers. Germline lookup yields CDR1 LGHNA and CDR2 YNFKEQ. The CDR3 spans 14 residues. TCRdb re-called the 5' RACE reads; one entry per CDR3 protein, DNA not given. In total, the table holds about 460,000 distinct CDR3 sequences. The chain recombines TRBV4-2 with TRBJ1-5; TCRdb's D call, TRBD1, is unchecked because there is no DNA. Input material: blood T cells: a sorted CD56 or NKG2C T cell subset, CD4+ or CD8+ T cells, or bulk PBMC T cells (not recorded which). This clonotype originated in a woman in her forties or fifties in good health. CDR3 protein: CASSQPGQNQPQHF.